This paragraph reports one T cell receptor (beta chain). The antigen remains undetermined. Replicate sorted-subset PCRs were loaded with around 0.2 ug DNA, 31,000 or so T cell genomes. The repertoire was sequenced with immunoSEQ multiplex PCR; TCRdb's copy has only in-frame clones and lacks some. Of over 2 million clones listed, roughly 94% are singletons. Naive CD8 cells lacked CD45RO and underwent positive selection for CCR7, leaving out terminally differentiated effector memory CD45RA+ cells. This sample stems from a study of shared clonotypes between healthy human individuals. Study-wide results and caveats: Only blood was sampled, and tissue TCR repertoires likely differ from blood ones.

Per the germline V gene, CDR1 is MDHEN and CDR2 is SYDVKM. This CDR3 region has 15 residues. The J segment lost 4 bases and the V segment lost 5 bases, leaving 10 bases of the junction unmatched. Sequencing was done on a sample of naive CD8+ T cells sorted from blood. The TCR was taken from a man between 18 and 35 years old in good health. The chain couples TRBV28 to TRBJ2-7; TRBD1 aligns across 8 bases. The CDR3 DNA reads TGTGCCAGCAGTCCTCTCCGGGACAGGATTTACGAGCAGTACTTC. Protein: CASSPLRDRIYEQYF.